Listed below are T cell receptor beta chains from one sample, sequenced in a study of blood T cell repertoires in COVID-19. Sequencing used immunoSEQ multiplex PCR; TCRdb keeps in-frame clones, though not all of them. The sample includes nearly 200,000 clones, around 84% of them seen just once. Sequenced: peripheral blood. These receptors all stem from a human donor in a cohort sampled during active COVID-19. CDR3s include the opening cysteine and the closing phenylalanine or tryptophan. The order of the fields is V gene, J gene, D gene, CDR3 protein. The D gene is left open where the match is weak.

V gene: TRBV19; J gene: TRBJ1-5; D gene: TRBD1; CDR3 protein: CASSMRRQGVVQPQHF
V gene: TRBV10-3; J gene: TRBJ1-1; D gene: .; CDR3 protein: CAISERFMNTEAFF
V gene: TRBV7-6; J gene: TRBJ2-2; D gene: TRBD1; CDR3 protein: CASSHDPGTAETGELFF
V gene: TRBV6-5; J gene: TRBJ1-5; D gene: .; CDR3 protein: CASRQVNNQPQHF
V gene: TRBV7-8; J gene: TRBJ1-1; D gene: .; CDR3 protein: CASSREEGEAFF
V gene: TRBV5-5; J gene: TRBJ1-4; D gene: .; CDR3 protein: CASNRRGGDNEKLFF
V gene: TRBV19; J gene: TRBJ1-2; D gene: TRBD1; CDR3 protein: CASTTDRAASNYGYTF
V gene: TRBV28; J gene: TRBJ1-1; D gene: .; CDR3 protein: CASKQGGLNTEAFF
V gene: TRBV3-1/TRBV3-2; J gene: TRBJ1-6; D gene: TRBD1; CDR3 protein: CASSRDRARGKFTLHF
V gene: TRBV3-1/TRBV3-2; J gene: TRBJ1-1; D gene: .; CDR3 protein: CASSQDGRSEAFF
V gene: TRBV7-3; J gene: TRBJ1-1; D gene: .; CDR3 protein: CASSLRGNTEAFF
V gene: TRBV7-2; J gene: TRBJ1-2; D gene: TRBD1; CDR3 protein: CASSLDPGGDYGYTF
V gene: TRBV2; J gene: TRBJ2-5; D gene: TRBD1; CDR3 protein: CASRFSGTGGETQYF
V gene: TRBV19; J gene: TRBJ2-3; D gene: .; CDR3 protein: CASSNRGATSTDTQYF
V gene: TRBV28; J gene: TRBJ2-5; D gene: .; CDR3 protein: CASTRGGQETQYF
V gene: TRBV5-1; J gene: TRBJ1-1; D gene: .; CDR3 protein: CASSLVARAGNTEAFF
V gene: TRBV24-1; J gene: TRBJ2-2; D gene: .; CDR3 protein: CATSDRGVSFAGELFF
V gene: TRBV5-1; J gene: TRBJ2-5; D gene: .; CDR3 protein: CASRGVAEWRVGETQYF
V gene: TRBV10-3; J gene: TRBJ2-1; D gene: .; CDR3 protein: CAISPTPGANEQFF
V gene: TRBV7-9; J gene: TRBJ2-3; D gene: TRBD2; CDR3 protein: CASSSTGGIGTDTQYF
V gene: TRBV4-2; J gene: TRBJ2-1; D gene: TRBD2; CDR3 protein: CASSPTSGGAGEQFF
V gene: TRBV3-1/TRBV3-2; J gene: TRBJ1-1; D gene: TRBD1; CDR3 protein: CASRQAQGAAFF
V gene: TRBV7-2; J gene: TRBJ2-3; D gene: .; CDR3 protein: CASSLTLGTHRDTQYF
V gene: TRBV19; J gene: TRBJ1-1; D gene: .; CDR3 protein: CASSMGGNTEAFF
V gene: TRBV6-1; J gene: TRBJ2-5; D gene: .; CDR3 protein: CASSENGETQYF
V gene: TRBV10-3; J gene: TRBJ1-1; D gene: .; CDR3 protein: CAISESTGSMNTEAFF
V gene: TRBV5-1; J gene: TRBJ2-7; D gene: .; CDR3 protein: CASSLGRRFYEQYF
V gene: TRBV20-1; J gene: TRBJ2-7; D gene: .; CDR3 protein: CSARDPGTLIF
V gene: TRBV27; J gene: TRBJ2-2; D gene: .; CDR3 protein: CASSWDFPGELFF
V gene: TRBV30; J gene: TRBJ1-5; D gene: TRBD1; CDR3 protein: CAWSPTGVGGNQPQHF
V gene: TRBV27; J gene: TRBJ2-7; D gene: TRBD1; CDR3 protein: CASADTGTFTGARQYF
V gene: TRBV6-2/TRBV6-3; J gene: TRBJ2-2; D gene: TRBD1; CDR3 protein: CASSAPGTGGAYSTGELFF
V gene: TRBV27; J gene: TRBJ1-2; D gene: .; CDR3 protein: CASRLRGGAGYTF
V gene: TRBV5-4; J gene: TRBJ2-3; D gene: .; CDR3 protein: CASSRDRIGDTQYF
V gene: TRBV3-1/TRBV3-2; J gene: TRBJ1-1; D gene: .; CDR3 protein: CASSQGWVNSEAFF
V gene: TRBV9; J gene: TRBJ1-2; D gene: .; CDR3 protein: CASSEGLWANYGYTF
V gene: TRBV6-5; J gene: TRBJ2-7; D gene: .; CDR3 protein: CASSLSYSSYEQYF
V gene: TRBV7-2; J gene: TRBJ1-2; D gene: .; CDR3 protein: CASSLSGSITRSVGYTF
V gene: TRBV6-5; J gene: TRBJ1-3; D gene: .; CDR3 protein: CASSGAGNTIYF
V gene: TRBV30; J gene: TRBJ2-5; D gene: TRBD2; CDR3 protein: CAWSGLAGETQYF
V gene: TRBV11-2; J gene: TRBJ2-5; D gene: TRBD2; CDR3 protein: CASSGLAGGPKTQYF
V gene: TRBV7-9; J gene: TRBJ1-2; D gene: TRBD1; CDR3 protein: CASTQGGSPSYGYTF
V gene: TRBV9; J gene: TRBJ2-2; D gene: TRBD1; CDR3 protein: CASSSTGESTGELFF
V gene: TRBV5-1; J gene: TRBJ1-1; D gene: TRBD1; CDR3 protein: CASSFRGQLNTEAFF
V gene: TRBV24-1; J gene: TRBJ2-3; D gene: TRBD2; CDR3 protein: CATGESGGVTDTQYF
V gene: TRBV28; J gene: TRBJ2-3; D gene: TRBD1; CDR3 protein: CASSSQGADTQYF
V gene: TRBV19; J gene: TRBJ2-2; D gene: .; CDR3 protein: CASRVGTLRDTGELFF
V gene: TRBV18; J gene: TRBJ2-2; D gene: TRBD1; CDR3 protein: CASSPRQGENTGELFF
V gene: TRBV24-1; J gene: TRBJ1-2; D gene: .; CDR3 protein: CATSEDSRNYGYTF
V gene: TRBV7-9; J gene: TRBJ2-2; D gene: TRBD1; CDR3 protein: CASSFTGQGGMTGELFF
V gene: TRBV2; J gene: TRBJ2-1; D gene: .; CDR3 protein: CASSSPRGNEQFF
V gene: TRBV3-1/TRBV3-2; J gene: TRBJ2-1; D gene: .; CDR3 protein: CASSLRDAEQFF
V gene: TRBV2; J gene: TRBJ2-1; D gene: .; CDR3 protein: CASSEMGQGLDEQFF
V gene: TRBV7-6; J gene: TRBJ2-2; D gene: .; CDR3 protein: CASRRQSLNTGELFF
V gene: TRBV4-2; J gene: TRBJ1-2; D gene: .; CDR3 protein: CASSPDRQANYGYTF
V gene: TRBV4-2; J gene: TRBJ1-1; D gene: TRBD1; CDR3 protein: CASSSTRTGSGTEAFF
V gene: TRBV11-3; J gene: TRBJ2-5; D gene: TRBD2; CDR3 protein: CASSPGLAGGPETQYF